This note documents a single T cell receptor (beta chain) sequence. Antigen unknown. Trimming shortened V by 1 base and J by 3 bases, and 24 bases separated the two germline ends. Germline V lookup: CDR1 KGHSH, CDR2 LQKENI. The CDR3 sequence is 19 residues long. Assay: immunoSEQ multiplex PCR; the TCRdb copy retains only in-frame clones and omits some. This table holds nearly 35,000 clones, approximately 80% found once. This entry comes from a study of a mutant IDH1 vaccine in newly diagnosed glioma. As to time point: week 5, during vaccination. A single vaccine dose contained 300 ug of mutant IDH1 20-mer peptide, and topical imiquimod was used with it.

This chain connects TRBV18 to TRBJ1-2; a possible D gene is TRBD1 (5 bases). The TCR originated in a man between 25 and 39 years old with glioma. The material sequenced was PBMCs, taken from a glioma patient whose treatment included an IDH1 peptide vaccine. The CDR3 coding sequence is TGTGCCAGCTCACCACGAAGGAGGGCAGCGGGGGGTAGTTACTATGGCTACACCTTC. Translated: CASSPRRRAAGGSYYGYTF. The whole variable domain, remainder taken from reference TRBV18 and TRBJ1-2, is NAGVMQNPRHLVRRRGQEARLRCSPMKGHSHVYWYRQLPEEGLKFMVYLQKENIIDESGMPKERFSAEFPKEGPSILRIQQVVRGDSAAYFCASSPRRRAAGGSYYGYTFGSGTRLTVV.